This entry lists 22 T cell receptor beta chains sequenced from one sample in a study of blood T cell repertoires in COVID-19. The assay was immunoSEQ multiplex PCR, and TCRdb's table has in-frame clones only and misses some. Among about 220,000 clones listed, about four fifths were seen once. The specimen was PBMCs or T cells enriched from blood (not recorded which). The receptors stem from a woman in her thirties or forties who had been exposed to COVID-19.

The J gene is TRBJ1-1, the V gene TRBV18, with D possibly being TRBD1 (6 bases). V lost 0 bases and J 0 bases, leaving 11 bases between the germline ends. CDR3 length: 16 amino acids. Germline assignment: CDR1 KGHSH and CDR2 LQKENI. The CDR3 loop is CASSPPGGGMNTEAFF. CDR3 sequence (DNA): TGTGCCAGCTCACCACCGGGAGGGGGGATGAACACTGAAGCTTTCTTT.

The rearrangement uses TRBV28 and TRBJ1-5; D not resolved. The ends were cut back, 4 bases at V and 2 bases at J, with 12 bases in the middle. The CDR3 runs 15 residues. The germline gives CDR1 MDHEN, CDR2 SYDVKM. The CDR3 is CASSSGKRGNQPQHF. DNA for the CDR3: TGTGCCAGCAGTTCCGGGAAAAGGGGCAATCAGCCCCAGCATTTT.

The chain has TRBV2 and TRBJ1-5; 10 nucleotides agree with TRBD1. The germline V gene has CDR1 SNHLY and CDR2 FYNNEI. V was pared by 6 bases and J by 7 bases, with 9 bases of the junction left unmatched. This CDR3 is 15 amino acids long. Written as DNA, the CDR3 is TGTGCCAGCAGGGAGACAGGGGGCGCCCGGCAGCCCCAGCATTTT. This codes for CASRETGGARQPQHF.

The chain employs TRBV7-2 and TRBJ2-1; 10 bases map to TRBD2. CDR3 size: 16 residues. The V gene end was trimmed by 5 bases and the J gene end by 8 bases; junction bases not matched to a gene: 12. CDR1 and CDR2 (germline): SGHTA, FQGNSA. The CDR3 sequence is CASSPEQRGGVDEQFF. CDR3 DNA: TGTGCCAGCAGCCCCGAACAGCGGGGGGGCGTGGATGAGCAGTTCTTC.

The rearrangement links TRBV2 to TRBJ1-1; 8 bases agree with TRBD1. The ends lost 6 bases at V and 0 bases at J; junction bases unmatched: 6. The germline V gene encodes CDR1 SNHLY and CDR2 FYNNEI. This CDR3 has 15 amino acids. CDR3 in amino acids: CASSRQGPMNTEAFF. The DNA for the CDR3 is TGTGCCAGCAGCCGACAGGGGCCCATGAACACTGAAGCTTTCTTT.

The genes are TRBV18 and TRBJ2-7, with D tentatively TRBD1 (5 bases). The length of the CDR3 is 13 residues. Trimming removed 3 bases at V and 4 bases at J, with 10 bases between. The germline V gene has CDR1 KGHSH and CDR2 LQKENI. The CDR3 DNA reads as TGTGCCAGCTCACCCCAGGGCGAGTACGAGCAGTACTTC. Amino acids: CASSPQGEYEQYF.

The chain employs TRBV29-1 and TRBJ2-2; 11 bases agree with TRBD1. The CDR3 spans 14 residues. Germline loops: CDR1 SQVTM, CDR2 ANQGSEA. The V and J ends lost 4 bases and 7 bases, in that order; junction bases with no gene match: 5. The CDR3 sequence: CSVAGQGGNGELFF. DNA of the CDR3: TGCAGCGTTGCGGGACAGGGGGGGAACGGGGAGCTGTTTTTT.

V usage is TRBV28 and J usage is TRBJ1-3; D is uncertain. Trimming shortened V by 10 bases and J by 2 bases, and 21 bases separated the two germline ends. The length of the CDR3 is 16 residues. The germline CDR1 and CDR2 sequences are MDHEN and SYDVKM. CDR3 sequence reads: CATHPGSVRTGNTIYF. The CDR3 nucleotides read TGTGCCACCCACCCGGGTTCGGTGCGTACTGGAAACACCATATATTTT.

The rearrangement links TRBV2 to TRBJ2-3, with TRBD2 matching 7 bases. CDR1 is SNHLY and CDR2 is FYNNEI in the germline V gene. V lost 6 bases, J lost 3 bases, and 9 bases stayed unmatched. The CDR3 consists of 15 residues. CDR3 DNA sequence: TGTGCCAGCAGCGGACGTCGGGGGGAAACAGATACGCAGTATTTT. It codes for CASSGRRGETDTQYF. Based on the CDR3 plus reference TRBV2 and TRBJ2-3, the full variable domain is EPEVTQTPSHQVTQMGQEVILRCVPISNHLYFYWYRQILGQKVEFLVSFYNNEISEKSEIFDDQFSVERPDGSNFTLKIRSTKLEDSAMYFCASSGRRGETDTQYFGPGTRLTVL.

The CDR3 DNA reads as TGTGCCATCAGTGAGCGGGAGGGCCTGCCCCAGCATTTT. Its translation is CAISEREGLPQHF. The chain employs TRBV10-3 and TRBJ1-5; D gene uncertain. Looked up from germline, CDR1 is ENHRY and CDR2 is SYGVKD. The CDR3 is 13 amino acids. Deletions cut 2 bases from V and 9 bases from J, with 11 bases between.

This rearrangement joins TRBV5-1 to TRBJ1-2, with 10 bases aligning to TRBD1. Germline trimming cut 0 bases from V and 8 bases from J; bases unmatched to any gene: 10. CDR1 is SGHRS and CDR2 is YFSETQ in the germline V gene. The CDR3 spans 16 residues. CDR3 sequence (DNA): TGCGCCAGCAGCTTGGGCTTGCGGGACAGGGGCGGAGGCTACACCTTC. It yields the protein CASSLGLRDRGGGYTF. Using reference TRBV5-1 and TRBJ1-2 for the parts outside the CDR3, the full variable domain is KAGVTQTPRYLIKTRGQQVTLSCSPISGHRSVSWYQQTPGQGLQFLFEYFSETQRNKGNFPGRFSGRQFSNSRSEMNVSTLELGDSALYLCASSLGLRDRGGGYTFGSGTRLTVV.

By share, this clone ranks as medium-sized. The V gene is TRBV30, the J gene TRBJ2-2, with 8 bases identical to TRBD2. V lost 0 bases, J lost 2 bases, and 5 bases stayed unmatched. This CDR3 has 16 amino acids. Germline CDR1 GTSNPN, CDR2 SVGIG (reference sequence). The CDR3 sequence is CAWSVAGGANTGELFF. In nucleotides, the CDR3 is TGTGCCTGGAGTGTAGCCGGGGGGGCTAACACCGGGGAGCTGTTTTTT.

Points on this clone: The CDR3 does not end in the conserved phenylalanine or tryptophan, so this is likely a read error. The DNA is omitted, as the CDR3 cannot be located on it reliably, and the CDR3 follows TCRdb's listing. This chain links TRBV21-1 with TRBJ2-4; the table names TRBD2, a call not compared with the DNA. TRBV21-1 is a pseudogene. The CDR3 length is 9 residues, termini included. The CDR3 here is CASSRCVLV.

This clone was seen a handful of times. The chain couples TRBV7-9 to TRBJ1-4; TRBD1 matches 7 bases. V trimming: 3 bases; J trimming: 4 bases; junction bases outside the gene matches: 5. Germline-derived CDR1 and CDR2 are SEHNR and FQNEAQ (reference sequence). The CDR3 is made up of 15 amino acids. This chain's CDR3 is CASSLGGQLNEKLFF. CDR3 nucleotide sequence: TGTGCCAGCAGCTTGGGGGGACAGCTTAATGAAAAACTGTTTTTT.

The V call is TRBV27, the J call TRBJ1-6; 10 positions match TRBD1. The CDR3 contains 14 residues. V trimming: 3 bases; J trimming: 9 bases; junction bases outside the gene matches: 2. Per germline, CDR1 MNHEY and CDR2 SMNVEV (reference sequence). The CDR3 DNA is TGTGCCAGCAGTTTGGGACAGGGGTTTTCACCCCTCCACTTT. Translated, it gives CASSLGQGFSPLHF.

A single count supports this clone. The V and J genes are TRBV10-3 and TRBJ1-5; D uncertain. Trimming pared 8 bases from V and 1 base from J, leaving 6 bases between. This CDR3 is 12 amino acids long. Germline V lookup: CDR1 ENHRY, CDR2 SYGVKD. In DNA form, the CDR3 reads TGTGCCATCGGGCAAAGCAATCAGCCCCAGCATTTT. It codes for CAIGQSNQPQHF.

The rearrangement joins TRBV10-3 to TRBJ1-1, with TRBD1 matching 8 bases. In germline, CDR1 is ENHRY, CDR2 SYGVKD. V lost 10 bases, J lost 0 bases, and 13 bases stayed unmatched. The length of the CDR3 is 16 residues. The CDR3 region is CATRDPMGQVNTEAFF. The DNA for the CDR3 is TGTGCCACGAGGGATCCGATGGGACAGGTGAACACTGAAGCTTTCTTT.

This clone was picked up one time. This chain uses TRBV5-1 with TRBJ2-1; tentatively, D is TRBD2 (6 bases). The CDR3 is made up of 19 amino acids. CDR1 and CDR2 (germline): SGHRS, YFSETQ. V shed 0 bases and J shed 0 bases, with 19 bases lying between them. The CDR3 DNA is TGCGCCAGCAGCTTGGTACCGACTAGTCGCATGAGCTCCTACAATGAGCAGTTCTTC. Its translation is CASSLVPTSRMSSYNEQFF.

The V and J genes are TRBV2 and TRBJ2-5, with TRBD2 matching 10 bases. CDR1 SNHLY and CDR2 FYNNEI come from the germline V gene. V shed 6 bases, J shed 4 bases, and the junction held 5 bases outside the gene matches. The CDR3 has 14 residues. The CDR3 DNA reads TGTGCCAGCAGGCAGCGGGGGGGCCCAGAGACCCAGTACTTC. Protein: CASRQRGGPETQYF.

The CDR3 bases are TGTGCCAGCAGGCCCCCGGGGGACAGAAACTATGGCTACACCTTC. This encodes CASRPPGDRNYGYTF. The chain has TRBV7-2 and TRBJ1-2; 7 nucleotides match TRBD1. Germline values: CDR1 SGHTA, CDR2 FQGNSA. This CDR3 spans 15 amino acids. V shed 6 bases, J shed 2 bases, and the junction held 9 bases outside the gene matches.

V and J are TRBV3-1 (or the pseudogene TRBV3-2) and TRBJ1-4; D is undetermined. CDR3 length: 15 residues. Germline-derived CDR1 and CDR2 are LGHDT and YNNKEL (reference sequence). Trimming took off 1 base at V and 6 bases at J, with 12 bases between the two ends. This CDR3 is CASSQVAGLDEKLFF. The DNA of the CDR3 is TGTGCCAGCAGCCAAGTAGCGGGTTTAGATGAAAAACTGTTTTTT.

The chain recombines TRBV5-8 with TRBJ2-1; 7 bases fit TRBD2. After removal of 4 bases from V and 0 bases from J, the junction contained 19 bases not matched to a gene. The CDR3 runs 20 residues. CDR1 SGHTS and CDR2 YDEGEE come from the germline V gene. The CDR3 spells CASSIFLGRGTFSSYNEQFF. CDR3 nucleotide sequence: TGTGCCAGCAGCATTTTCTTGGGGCGGGGGACCTTCTCCTCCTACAATGAGCAGTTCTTC.